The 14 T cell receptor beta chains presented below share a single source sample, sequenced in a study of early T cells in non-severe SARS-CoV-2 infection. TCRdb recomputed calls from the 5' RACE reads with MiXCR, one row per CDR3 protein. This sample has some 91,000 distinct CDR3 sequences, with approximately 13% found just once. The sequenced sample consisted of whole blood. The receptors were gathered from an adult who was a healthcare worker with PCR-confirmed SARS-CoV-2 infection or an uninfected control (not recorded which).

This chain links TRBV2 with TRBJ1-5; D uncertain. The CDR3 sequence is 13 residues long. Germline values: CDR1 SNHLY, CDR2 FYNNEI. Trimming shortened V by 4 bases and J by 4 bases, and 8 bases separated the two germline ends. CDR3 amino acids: CASSGAGNQPQHF. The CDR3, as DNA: TGTGCCAGCAGTGGGGCAGGAAATCAGCCCCAGCATTTT.

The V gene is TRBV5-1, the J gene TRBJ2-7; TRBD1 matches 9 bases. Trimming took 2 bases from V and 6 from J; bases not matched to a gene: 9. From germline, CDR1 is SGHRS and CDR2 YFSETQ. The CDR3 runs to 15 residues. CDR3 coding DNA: TGCGCCAGCAGCTTACAGGGGGCGCGGTCGGTCGAGCAGTACTTC. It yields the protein CASSLQGARSVEQYF.

The CDR3 coding sequence is TGTGCCAGCAGCCCGTACAACCGGATCGGGGAGCTGTTTTTT. This translates into CASSPYNRIGELFF. V usage is TRBV28 and J usage is TRBJ2-2; D is unresolved. CDR3 length equals 14 residues. The V end lost 6 bases, the J end lost 7 bases, and 15 bases lay between the germline ends. Germline V CDR1 and CDR2: MDHEN, SYDVKM.

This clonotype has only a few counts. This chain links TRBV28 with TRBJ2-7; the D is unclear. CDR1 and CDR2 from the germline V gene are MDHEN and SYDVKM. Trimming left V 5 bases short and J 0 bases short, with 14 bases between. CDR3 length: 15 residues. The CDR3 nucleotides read TGTGCCAGCAGTCCAAGGACGGTCAGCTCCTACGAGCAGTACTTC. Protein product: CASSPRTVSSYEQYF.

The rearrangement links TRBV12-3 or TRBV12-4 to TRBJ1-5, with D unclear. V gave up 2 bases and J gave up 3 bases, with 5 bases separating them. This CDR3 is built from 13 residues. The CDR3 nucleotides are TGTGCCAGCAGTTTAATGGCCAATCAGCCCCAGCATTTT. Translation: CASSLMANQPQHF.

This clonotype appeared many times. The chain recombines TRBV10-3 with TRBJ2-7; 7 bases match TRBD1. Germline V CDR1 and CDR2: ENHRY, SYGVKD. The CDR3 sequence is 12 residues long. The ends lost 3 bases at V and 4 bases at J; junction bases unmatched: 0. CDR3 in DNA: TGTGCCATCAGTGAACAGGGGTACGAGCAGTACTTC. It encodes CAISEQGYEQYF.

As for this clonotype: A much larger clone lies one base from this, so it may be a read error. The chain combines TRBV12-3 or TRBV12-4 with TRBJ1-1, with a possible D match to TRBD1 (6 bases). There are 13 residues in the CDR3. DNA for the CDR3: TGTCCCAGCAGGGAAGGACAGTACACTGAAGCTTTCTTT. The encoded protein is CPSREGQYTEAFF.

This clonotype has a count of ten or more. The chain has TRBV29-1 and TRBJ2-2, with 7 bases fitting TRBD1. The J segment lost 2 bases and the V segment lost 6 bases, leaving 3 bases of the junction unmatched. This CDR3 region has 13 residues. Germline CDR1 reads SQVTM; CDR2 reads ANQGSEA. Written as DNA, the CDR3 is TGCAGCGTGGGACAGCAAAACACCGGGGAGCTGTTTTTT. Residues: CSVGQQNTGELFF.

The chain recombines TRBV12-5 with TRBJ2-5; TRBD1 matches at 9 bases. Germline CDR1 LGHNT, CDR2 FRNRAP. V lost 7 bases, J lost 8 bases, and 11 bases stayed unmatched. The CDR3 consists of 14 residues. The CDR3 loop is CASALSTGGNTQYF. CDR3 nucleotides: TGTGCTAGTGCCTTATCTACAGGGGGCAATACCCAGTACTTC.

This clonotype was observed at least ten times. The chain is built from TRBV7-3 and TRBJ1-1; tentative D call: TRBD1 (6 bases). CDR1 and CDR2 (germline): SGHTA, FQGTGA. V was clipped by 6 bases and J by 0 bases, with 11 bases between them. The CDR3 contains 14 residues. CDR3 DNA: TGTGCCAGCAGGTCCGGGGGGCTGAACACTGAAGCTTTCTTT. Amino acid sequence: CASRSGGLNTEAFF.

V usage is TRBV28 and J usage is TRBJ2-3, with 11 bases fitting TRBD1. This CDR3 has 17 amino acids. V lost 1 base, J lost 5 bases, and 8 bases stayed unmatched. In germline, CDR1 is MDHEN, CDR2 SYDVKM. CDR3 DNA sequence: TGTGCCAGCAGTTTATCCCGGACAGGGGGCGAGGTAGATACGCAGTATTTT. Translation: CASSLSRTGGEVDTQYF.

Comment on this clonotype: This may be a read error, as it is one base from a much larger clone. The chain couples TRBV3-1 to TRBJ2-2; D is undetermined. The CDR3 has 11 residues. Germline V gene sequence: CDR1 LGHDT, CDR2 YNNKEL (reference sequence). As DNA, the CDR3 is TGTGCCAACAGCCATGCCGGGGAGCTGTTTTTT. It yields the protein CANSHAGELFF.

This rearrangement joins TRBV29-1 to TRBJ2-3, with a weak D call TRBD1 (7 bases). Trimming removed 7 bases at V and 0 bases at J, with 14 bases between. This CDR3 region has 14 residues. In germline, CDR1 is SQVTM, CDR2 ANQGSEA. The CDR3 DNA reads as TGCAGCGAGGGGGCCGGAGGGAGCACAGATACGCAGTATTTT. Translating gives CSEGAGGSTDTQYF.

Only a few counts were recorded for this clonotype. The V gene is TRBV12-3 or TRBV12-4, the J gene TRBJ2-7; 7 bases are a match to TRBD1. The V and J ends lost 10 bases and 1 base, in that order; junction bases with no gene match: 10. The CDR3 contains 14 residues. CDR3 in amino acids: CATTSGTASYEQYF. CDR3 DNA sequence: TGTGCCACCACATCCGGGACAGCTTCCTACGAGCAGTACTTC.